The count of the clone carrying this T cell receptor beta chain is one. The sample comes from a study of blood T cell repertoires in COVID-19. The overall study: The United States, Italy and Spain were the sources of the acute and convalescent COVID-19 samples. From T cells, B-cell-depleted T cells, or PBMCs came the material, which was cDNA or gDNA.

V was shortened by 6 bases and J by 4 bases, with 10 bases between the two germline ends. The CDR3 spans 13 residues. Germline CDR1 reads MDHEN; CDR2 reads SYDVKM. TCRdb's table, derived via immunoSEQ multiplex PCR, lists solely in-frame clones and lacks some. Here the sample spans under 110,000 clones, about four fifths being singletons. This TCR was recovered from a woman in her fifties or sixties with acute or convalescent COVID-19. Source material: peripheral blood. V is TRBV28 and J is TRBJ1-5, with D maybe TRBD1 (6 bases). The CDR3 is CASRLTGNQPQHF. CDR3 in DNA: TGTGCCAGCAGGCTCACAGGGAATCAGCCCCAGCATTTT.